The 28 T cell receptor beta chains listed next were all sequenced from one sample in a study of blood T cell repertoires in COVID-19. Libraries were prepared by immunoSEQ multiplex PCR; TCRdb keeps only in-frame clonotypes and omits some of them. The sample shows roughly 250,000 clones, approximately 86% of them seen only once. The sample comprised PBMCs or T cells enriched from blood (not recorded which). The receptor set was obtained from a woman aged 45-60 years who had recovered from COVID-19.

Remarks on this clone: The sample holds other DNA sequences that translate to the same CDR3. The rearrangement links TRBV18 to TRBJ1-1; D might be TRBD1 (5 bases). Germline V gene sequence: CDR1 KGHSH, CDR2 LQKENI. V lost 3 bases and J lost 1, with 12 bases in between. The CDR3 is 15 residues long. Here the CDR3 reads CASSPLGQGNTEAFF. The DNA of the CDR3 is TGTGCCAGCTCACCTTTAGGGCAGGGGAACACTGAAGCTTTCTTT.

The chain carries TRBV7-3 and TRBJ2-1; 7 nucleotides match TRBD2. This CDR3 is built from 18 residues. Germline V lookup: CDR1 SGHTA, CDR2 FQGTGA. V lost 5 bases, J lost 6 bases, and 19 bases stayed unmatched. CDR3 nucleotides: TGTGCCAGCAGCCCAGGACGGGGTTGGCGGGAGCGAGTCAATGAGCAGTTCTTC. Translation: CASSPGRGWRERVNEQFF.

This chain links TRBV5-6 with TRBJ2-5; D might be TRBD1 (6 bases). The CDR3 consists of 14 residues. Trimming removed 4 bases from V and 2 bases from J, with 12 bases in between. Germline CDR1 reads SGHDT; CDR2 reads YYEEEE. The CDR3 region is CASSPGQIQETQYF. The CDR3 nucleotides read TGTGCCAGCAGCCCAGGACAGATTCAAGAGACCCAGTACTTC.

The chain links TRBV7-6 to TRBJ2-7; 7 nucleotides match TRBD1. Germline assignment: CDR1 SGHVS and CDR2 FNYEAQ. V gave up 2 bases and J gave up 0 bases; unmatched junction bases: 4. CDR3 length: 15 amino acids. CDR3 in amino acids: CASSLRGTVSYEQYF. The CDR3 DNA reads as TGTGCCAGCAGCTTAAGGGGGACAGTCTCCTACGAGCAGTACTTC.

This clone was picked up one time. This chain links TRBV9 with TRBJ2-4; D unresolved. V was pared by 0 bases and J by 8 bases, with 6 bases between. The CDR3 is made up of 12 amino acids. In germline, CDR1 is SGDLS, CDR2 YYNGEE. The CDR3 nucleotides are TGTGCCAGCAGCGTAGGGTCAGACATTCAGTACTTC. It yields the protein CASSVGSDIQYF.

J is TRBJ2-3 and V is TRBV6-5, with 9 bases fitting TRBD2. Germline V CDR1 and CDR2: MNHEY, SVGAGI. V trimming: 9 bases; J trimming: 2 bases; junction bases outside the gene matches: 6. The CDR3 length is 14 residues. Here the CDR3 reads CASLTSGLTDTQYF. The CDR3 DNA is TGTGCCAGTCTGACTAGCGGCCTCACAGATACGCAGTATTTT.

This clone has a handful of counts. This chain uses TRBV14 with TRBJ2-7; 14 bases match TRBD2. The J segment lost 4 bases and the V segment lost 4 bases, leaving 12 bases of the junction unmatched. CDR3 length equals 18 residues. Germline V gives CDR1 SGHDN, CDR2 FVKESK. Here the CDR3 reads CASSLGLAGGNLHYEQYF. The CDR3 coding sequence is TGTGCCAGCAGCCTAGGACTAGCGGGAGGAAACCTACATTACGAGCAGTACTTC.

The genes are TRBV30 and TRBJ1-5; 12 bases line up with TRBD1. Germline V gene lookup returns CDR1 GTSNPN and CDR2 SVGIG (reference sequence). After removal of 3 bases from V and 1 base from J, the junction contained 10 bases not matched to a gene. The CDR3 loop spans 18 amino acids. The CDR3 sequence: CAWRGGQGAIQSNQPQHF. The CDR3, as DNA: TGTGCCTGGAGGGGGGGACAGGGGGCAATACAAAGCAATCAGCCCCAGCATTTT. The full variable domain, its missing parts supplied by reference TRBV30 and TRBJ1-5, is SQTIHQWPATLVQPVGSPLSLECTVEGTSNPNLYWYRQAAGRGLQLLFYSVGIGQISSEVPQNLSASRPQDRQFILSSKKLLLSDSGFYLCAWRGGQGAIQSNQPQHFGDGTRLSIL.

The V call is TRBV15, the J call TRBJ2-1; 9 bases fit TRBD2. This CDR3 contains 14 residues. J was trimmed by 7 bases and V by 9 bases; bases with no gene match: 10. Germline CDR1 and CDR2: LNHNV and YYDKDF (reference sequence). The CDR3 DNA reads TGTGCCACGGGGACCGGGACTAGCCGGAATGAGCAGTTCTTC. This translates into CATGTGTSRNEQFF.

The chain joins TRBV4-2 to TRBJ1-4; a possible D gene is TRBD1 (6 bases). Looked up from germline, CDR1 is LGHNA and CDR2 is YNFKEQ. Trimming removed 0 bases at V and 4 bases at J, with 12 bases between. This CDR3 has 16 residues. CDR3 residues: CASSQDPTGGNEKLFF. CDR3 DNA sequence: TGTGCCAGCAGCCAAGATCCGACAGGAGGTAATGAAAAACTGTTTTTT.

The chain couples TRBV3-1 (or the pseudogene TRBV3-2) to TRBJ1-4; TRBD1 might be the D (5 bases). The V and J ends lost 2 bases and 8 bases respectively, with 15 bases between them. This CDR3 comprises 15 residues. Per the germline V gene, CDR1 is LGHDT and CDR2 is YNNKEL (reference sequence). CDR3 sequence: CASSQIARAKEKLFF. DNA of the CDR3: TGTGCCAGCAGCCAAATTGCCAGGGCGAAAGAAAAACTGTTTTTT.

The V call is TRBV7-9, the J call TRBJ1-2, with unresolved D. Looked up from germline, CDR1 is SEHNR and CDR2 is FQNEAQ (reference sequence). Between the trimmed V and J ends, which lost 1 base and 8 bases, there was a span of 11 bases. CDR3 size: 13 residues. CDR3 in amino acids: CASSLGTTVGYTF. The CDR3 DNA sequence: TGTGCCAGCAGCTTAGGAACCACAGTGGGCTACACCTTC.

The V and J genes are TRBV5-5 and TRBJ2-7; 8 bases are a match to TRBD2. This CDR3 contains 15 residues. Germline V lookup: CDR1 SGHKS, CDR2 YYEKEE (reference sequence). The V gene end was trimmed by 0 bases and the J gene end by 4 bases; junction bases not matched to a gene: 6. CDR3 loop: CASSLAGTRDYEQYF. The CDR3 nucleotides read TGTGCCAGCAGCTTGGCCGGGACTAGAGATTACGAGCAGTACTTC.

In DNA, the CDR3 is TGTGCCAGCAGCCCAAAGACTAGCGGGAGGGTCTATGAGCAGTTCTTC. It specifies CASSPKTSGRVYEQFF. The rearrangement uses TRBV9 and TRBJ2-1, with TRBD2 matching 14 bases. The CDR3 totals 16 residues. V lost 4 bases to trimming and J lost 8 bases; unmatched junction nucleotides: 8. Germline V gene data show CDR1 as SGDLS and CDR2 as YYNGEE.

CDR3 bases: TGTGCCAGCAGTTTAGCGGGTTTCGGGCAGCCCCAGCATTTT. Amino acids: CASSLAGFGQPQHF. The V and J genes are TRBV28 and TRBJ1-5; D ambiguous. Between the trimmed V and J ends, which lost 2 bases and 7 bases, there was a span of 12 bases. CDR1 MDHEN and CDR2 SYDVKM come from the germline V gene. The CDR3 sequence is 14 residues long. Full variable domain (outside the CDR3, taken from reference TRBV28 and TRBJ1-5): DVKVTQSSRYLVKRTGEKVFLECVQDMDHENMFWYRQDPGLGLRLIYFSYDVKMKEKGDIPEGYSVSREKKERFSLILESASTNQTSMYLCASSLAGFGQPQHFGDGTRLSIL.

The chain combines TRBV27 with TRBJ2-7; tentative D call: TRBD2 (5 bases). Trimming shortened V by 7 bases and J by 2 bases, and 6 bases separated the two germline ends. This CDR3 has 11 amino acids. CDR1 and CDR2 (germline): MNHEY, SMNVEV (reference sequence). CDR3 protein: CASTRAYEQYF. DNA of the CDR3: TGTGCCAGCACGAGGGCCTACGAGCAGTACTTC.

This clone was detected only once. The chain uses TRBV7-2 and TRBJ2-1; 8 nucleotides agree with TRBD2. Germline loops: CDR1 SGHTA, CDR2 FQGNSA. The CDR3 consists of 15 residues. The trim removed 6 bases at V and 3 bases at J, leaving 7 bases unmatched. This CDR3 is CASRRTSGVYNEQFF. CDR3 coding DNA: TGTGCCAGCAGACGAACTAGCGGAGTCTACAATGAGCAGTTCTTC. The whole variable domain, filled in from reference TRBV7-2 and TRBJ2-1, reads GAGVSQSPSNKVTEKGKDVELRCDPISGHTALYWYRQSLGQGLEFLIYFQGNSAPDKSGLPSDRFSAERTGGSVSTLTIQRTQQEDSAVYLCASRRTSGVYNEQFFGPGTRLTVL.

The rearrangement links TRBV3-1 (or the pseudogene TRBV3-2) to TRBJ2-7; TRBD1 matches 10 bases. This CDR3 has 18 residues. Looked up from germline, CDR1 is LGHDT and CDR2 is YNNKEL (reference sequence). V trimming: 0 bases; J trimming: 3 bases; junction bases outside the gene matches: 11. The CDR3 protein is CASSQDMKPGQGLYEQYF. Here the CDR3 DNA reads TGTGCCAGCAGCCAAGATATGAAACCGGGACAGGGGCTCTACGAGCAGTACTTC.

The chain couples TRBV12-3 or TRBV12-4 to TRBJ1-1; possible D gene TRBD1, 6 bases. This CDR3 is built from 13 residues. Trimming left V 5 bases short and J 1 base short, with 8 bases between. The CDR3 protein is CASSPRGNTEAFF. In DNA, the CDR3 is TGTGCCAGCAGTCCCAGGGGGAACACTGAAGCTTTCTTT.

The chain joins TRBV7-9 to TRBJ2-3, with a weak D call TRBD2 (5 bases). CDR3 length: 13 amino acids. CDR1 is SEHNR, CDR2 FQNEAQ, per germline (reference sequence). Trimming removed 9 bases from V and 3 bases from J, with 13 bases in between. In nucleotides, the CDR3 is TGTGCCAGTGGGCTAGCCGGGACAGATACGCAGTATTTT. This translates into CASGLAGTDTQYF. The full variable domain, rest sourced from reference TRBV7-9 and TRBJ2-3, is DTGVSQNPRHKITKRGQNVTFRCDPISEHNRLYWYRQTLGQGPEFLTYFQNEAQLEKSRLLSDRFSAERPKGSFSTLEIQRTEQGDSAMYLCASGLAGTDTQYFGPGTRLTVL.

The rearrangement joins TRBV4-1 to TRBJ2-5; no reliable D call. V was cut by 2 bases and J by 3 bases, with 7 bases left in between. This CDR3 is 13 amino acids long. Germline V gene data show CDR1 as MGHRA and CDR2 as YSYEKL. The CDR3 is CASSQPTEETQYF. CDR3 sequence (DNA): TGCGCCAGCAGCCAACCTACAGAAGAGACCCAGTACTTC.

The J gene is TRBJ1-4, the V gene TRBV9; no firm D call. Germline CDR1 is SGDLS and CDR2 is YYNGEE. V dropped 4 bases and J dropped 8 bases, with 12 bases sitting between them. This CDR3 spans 13 amino acids. CDR3 in amino acids: CASSTLTGEKLFF. CDR3 DNA: TGTGCCAGCAGCACACTAACCGGAGAAAAACTGTTTTTT. The variable domain in full, completed from reference TRBV9 and TRBJ1-4, reads DSGVTQTPKHLITATGQRVTLRCSPRSGDLSVYWYQQSLDQGLQFLIQYYNGEERAKGNILERFSAQQFPDLHSELNLSSLELGDSALYFCASSTLTGEKLFFGSGTQLSVL.

The chain links TRBV5-6 to TRBJ1-1, with 8 nucleotides matching TRBD1. CDR1 SGHDT and CDR2 YYEEEE come from the germline V gene. After removal of 4 bases from V and 10 bases from J, the junction contained 6 bases not matched to a gene. The CDR3 consists of 12 residues. The CDR3 sequence: CASSRQGAGAFF. The CDR3 coding sequence is TGTGCCAGCAGCCGTCAGGGGGCCGGAGCTTTCTTT. Full variable domain (remainder filled in from reference TRBV5-6 and TRBJ1-1): DAGVTQSPTHLIKTRGQQVTLRCSPKSGHDTVSWYQQALGQGPQFIFQYYEEEERQRGNFPDRFSGHQFPNYSSELNVNALLLGDSALYLCASSRQGAGAFFGQGTRLTVV.

This clone was picked up a small number of times. J is TRBJ1-6 and V is TRBV5-1; D call uncertain. Looked up from germline, CDR1 is SGHRS and CDR2 is YFSETQ. V was pared by 0 bases and J by 8 bases, with 12 bases between. CDR3 length equals 15 residues. The CDR3 here is CASSLGITSDSPLHF. The CDR3 DNA sequence: TGCGCCAGCAGCTTGGGTATCACGTCGGATTCACCCCTCCACTTT.

This clone has only one observation. The chain employs TRBV6-5 and TRBJ2-7; D not certain. The CDR3 covers 13 residues. Trimming left V 7 bases short and J 7 bases short, with 17 bases between. Germline values: CDR1 MNHEY, CDR2 SVGAGI. This chain's CDR3 is CASISTGSREQYF. DNA for the CDR3: TGTGCCAGCATCTCGACTGGTTCGAGAGAGCAGTACTTC.

This chain links TRBV10-3 with TRBJ2-1; 9 bases align to TRBD2. Germline CDR1 ENHRY, CDR2 SYGVKD. J lost 5 bases, V lost 0 bases, and 2 bases had no gene match. The CDR3 has 15 amino acids. CDR3 nucleotide sequence: TGTGCCATCAGTGAGTCGACTAGCGGTAACAATGAGCAGTTCTTC. The encoded protein is CAISESTSGNNEQFF.

The V call is TRBV15, the J call TRBJ1-5, with unresolved D. The V end lost 4 bases, the J end lost 4 bases, and 8 bases lay between the germline ends. CDR1 and CDR2 from the germline V gene are LNHNV and YYDKDF (reference sequence). The CDR3 extends over 13 amino acids. The CDR3 reads CATSINNNQPQHF. Written as DNA, the CDR3 is TGTGCCACCAGCATTAATAATAATCAGCCCCAGCATTTT.

The chain uses TRBV12-3 or TRBV12-4 and TRBJ2-1; a possible D gene is TRBD2 (6 bases). Trimming removed 6 bases at V and 9 bases at J, with 12 bases between. The CDR3 runs 12 residues. Here the CDR3 reads CASSLGGGEQFF. The DNA for the CDR3 is TGTGCCAGCAGCCTCGGGGGAGGTGAGCAGTTCTTC.